In its sample, the clone carrying this TCR beta chain was seen a few times. Germline CDR1 SGHTA, CDR2 FQGNSA. V dropped 1 base and J dropped 4 bases, with 10 bases sitting between them. The CDR3 sequence is 15 residues long. As it was prepared, the TCRbeta library received unique molecular identifiers. From the PCR reads, TCRdb called clonotypes with MiXCR, one entry per CDR3 protein. The sample yields around 380,000 distinct CDR3 sequences, approximately 10% seen once. This entry comes from a study of T-cell reconstitution after alpha-beta-depleted transplantation in children. The TCR sequence derives from a human donor who donated a stem cell graft to a child with acute myeloid leukemia. Source: PBMCs from the stem cell graft donor, taken from the stem cell graft. The chain combines TRBV7-2 with TRBJ2-2; perhaps TRBD1 as D (6 bases). CDR3 loop: CASSLDGRGTGELFF. The DNA for the CDR3 is TGTGCCAGCAGCTTAGATGGCAGGGGCACCGGGGAGCTGTTTTTT. The full variable domain, in which reference TRBV7-2 and TRBJ2-2 provide the parts outside the CDR3, is GAGVSQSPSNKVTEKGKDVELRCDPISGHTALYWYRQSLGQGLEFLIYFQGNSAPDKSGLPSDRFSAERTGGSVSTLTIQRTQQEDSAVYLCASSLDGRGTGELFFGEGSRLTVL.